This T cell receptor (beta chain) was retrieved from a study of human T cells and chemical hapten exposure. Looking at the study overall: Per-sample TCR yield variability stemmed mainly from small pooled library volume differences.

CDR3 length equals 12 residues. Germline assignment: CDR1 DFQATT and CDR2 SNEGSKA (reference sequence). V was pared by 5 bases and J by 4 bases, with 3 bases of the junction left unmatched. Each CDR3 protein gets one entry after TCRdb re-called the RACE reads with MiXCR. Of roughly 260,000 distinct CDR3 sequences listed, approximately 8.6% were seen once; the top ten hold 2% to 2.5%. Study results and limitations: Compared with pre-sensitization or healthy control sets, expanded TCRs clustered more.

As for time point: pre-sensitization, week 0. Treatment given: therapeutic diphenylcyclopropenone sensitization with weekly scalp DPC. This clonotype showed up just a few times. What it binds is not known. The sample was whole blood, taken in connection with sensitization to the hapten diphenylcyclopropenone (DPC). This sequence joins TRBV20-1 and TRBJ2-5, with TRBD2 matching 8 bases. The TCR comes from a woman aged 40 to 50 with alopecia areata. Some clones in this sample may be carry-over from other donors' samples. CDR3 amino acids: CSAGLATETQYF. In nucleotides, the CDR3 is TGCAGTGCTGGACTAGCAACAGAGACCCAGTACTTC.